Listed below are T cell receptor beta chains from one sample, sequenced in a study of shared clonotypes between healthy human individuals. The protocol was immunoSEQ multiplex PCR, while the TCRdb copy is restricted to in-frame clones and leaves out a portion. Found here are roughly 2 million clones, 90% to 97% of them singletons; the top ten hold around 0.13%. The sequenced sample was naive CD4+ T cells sorted from blood. The receptors come from a man younger than 35 in good health. CDR3s leave out the opening cysteine and the closing phenylalanine or tryptophan. Not all rows give a size; the values are once, few, many and, for expanded clones, a class.

CDR3aa	v_gene	j_gene	abundance
AISPLAASYNEQF	TRBV10-3	TRBJ2-1	.
ASSLDFSYNEQF	TRBV5-1	TRBJ2-1	.
ATRGLAGYNEQF	TRBV6-1	TRBJ2-1	.
ASSLSRGSSYEQY	TRBV11-1	TRBJ2-7	.
SVFPTGRETQY	TRBV29-1	TRBJ2-5	once
ASSATGGNQPQH	TRBV9	TRBJ1-5	.
AWRTGGAGKRNYGYT	TRBV30	TRBJ1-2	.
ASSDAGTLIYEQY	TRBV6-6	TRBJ2-7	.
ASSLRGNGYT	TRBV11-2	TRBJ1-2	.
AWRLPGGSYEQY	TRBV30	TRBJ2-7	.
ASGQGWDEQF	TRBV6-6	TRBJ2-1	.
ASSPTQDRDQPQH	TRBV2	TRBJ1-5	.
ASSEIDQASGNTIY	TRBV6-1	TRBJ1-3	.
ASSLALAGNRETQY	TRBV13	TRBJ2-5	.
ASSQDPAGGQY	TRBV4-1	TRBJ2-7	.
AWSIGGASYEQY	TRBV30	TRBJ2-7	.
ASSVGDDIQY	TRBV9	TRBJ2-4	.
ASSEGLAGGTDTQY	TRBV9	TRBJ2-3	.
ASSWDSRQF	TRBV7-2	TRBJ2-1	.
ASSLRRGAYGYT	TRBV5-6	TRBJ1-2	.
ASSLVAGSTDTQY	TRBV7-9	TRBJ2-3	.
ASSIGTGVYAEAF	TRBV19	TRBJ1-1	once
ASSLVGTQY	TRBV11-2	TRBJ2-3	.
ASSLAGSDTQY	TRBV5-4	TRBJ2-3	.
ASSTDRGTQPQH	TRBV2	TRBJ1-5	.
ASRANSNQPQH	TRBV6-1	TRBJ1-5	once
ASSLGGAWGDEQF	TRBV28	TRBJ2-1	.
ASSPRAGPTDTQY	TRBV7-2	TRBJ2-3	.
ASREDNSPLH	TRBV2	TRBJ1-6	.
ASSRGGGEAF	TRBV6-5	TRBJ1-1	.
ASSQGLPAGGYEQY	TRBV4-1	TRBJ2-7	.
ASSTIGDTNTEAF	TRBV28	TRBJ1-1	.
ASSLGYSYEQY	TRBV11-1	TRBJ2-7	.
AWSVSWTSGRVNEQY	TRBV30	TRBJ2-7	.
ASSRSGTGNEQF	TRBV10-1	TRBJ2-1	.
ASTLRDRGQPQH	TRBV28	TRBJ1-5	.
ASSSERGGLDTQY	TRBV7-3	TRBJ2-3	.
ASSHDREVDTQY	TRBV28	TRBJ2-3	.
ASSRGQGAGELF	TRBV11-1	TRBJ2-2	.
ASSFGTGIEKLF	TRBV11-2	TRBJ1-4	.
ASSYTGNTEAF	TRBV28	TRBJ1-1	.
ASSAGTKNTEAF	TRBV28	TRBJ1-1	.
ASIRDRGSYEQY	TRBV6-1	TRBJ2-7	.
ASSPQRQGRNTGELF	TRBV7-9	TRBJ2-2	.
ASSRLAVGSYEQY	TRBV6-5	TRBJ2-7	.
ASSVRPGDIQY	TRBV9	TRBJ2-4	.